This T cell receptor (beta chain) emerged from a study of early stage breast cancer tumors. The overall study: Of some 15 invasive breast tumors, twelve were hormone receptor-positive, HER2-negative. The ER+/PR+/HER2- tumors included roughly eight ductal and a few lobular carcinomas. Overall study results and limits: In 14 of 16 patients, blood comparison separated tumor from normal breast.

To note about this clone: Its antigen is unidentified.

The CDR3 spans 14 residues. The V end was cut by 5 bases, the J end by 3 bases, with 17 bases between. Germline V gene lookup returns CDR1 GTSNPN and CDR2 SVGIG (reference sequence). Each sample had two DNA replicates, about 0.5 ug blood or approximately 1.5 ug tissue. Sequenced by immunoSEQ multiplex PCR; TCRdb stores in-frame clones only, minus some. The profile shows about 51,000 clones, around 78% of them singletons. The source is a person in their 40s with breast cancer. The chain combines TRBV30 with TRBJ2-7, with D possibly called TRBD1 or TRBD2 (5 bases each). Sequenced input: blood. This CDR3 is CAWAGTNYDYEQYF. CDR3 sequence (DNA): TGTGCCTGGGCCGGGACCAACTATGACTACGAGCAGTACTTC.